The 9 T cell receptor beta chains given below trace back to one sample, sequenced in a study of shared clonotypes between healthy human individuals. Only in-frame clones appear in the TCRdb table, and some are missing; sequencing was by immunoSEQ multiplex PCR. The top ten hold over 0.12% of the sample, which has millions of clones, about 92% seen once. Sample: naive CD4+ T cells sorted from blood. Subset denoted: CD45RA+ positively selected. These receptors originate from a man aged 18 to 30 in good health.

With regard to this clone: Other DNA sequences in this specimen translate into the identical CDR3. The rearrangement links TRBV5-1 to TRBJ2-1; no definite D call. The CDR3 is 15 residues long. V lost 0 bases to trimming and J lost 2 bases, with 9 bases between them. CDR1 and CDR2 (germline): SGHRS, YFSETQ. For the CDR3, the DNA is TGCGCCAGCAGCTTGGAAGGAACCACCTACAATGAGCAGTTCTTC. Its protein product is CASSLEGTTYNEQFF.

In this sample, this clone turned up once. J is TRBJ2-3 and V is TRBV7-9, with TRBD1 matching 9 bases. J was trimmed by 4 bases and V by 1 base; bases with no gene match: 9. The CDR3 is 17 residues long. In germline, CDR1 is SEHNR, CDR2 FQNEAQ (reference sequence). The CDR3 DNA reads as TGTGCCAGCAGCTTAGTCTTGACAGGGGGAGTGGCAGATACGCAGTATTTT. Encoded protein: CASSLVLTGGVADTQYF.

This clone appeared a few times. This sample also contains other DNA sequences that code for the same CDR3. The chain couples TRBV10-1 to TRBJ2-7, with a possible D match to TRBD1 (6 bases). Germline V CDR1 and CDR2: WNHNN, SYGVQD (reference sequence). Trimming took off 0 bases at V and 3 bases at J, with 9 bases between the two ends. The CDR3 sequence is 14 residues long. The CDR3 coding sequence is TGCGCCAGCAGTGAGTCAGGCAGGGGCTACGAGCAGTACTTC. Amino acid sequence: CASSESGRGYEQYF.

The rearrangement joins TRBV28 to TRBJ2-7; a weak D match, TRBD1 (6 bases). Germline CDR1 and CDR2: MDHEN and SYDVKM. The CDR3 totals 14 residues. Trimming removed 6 bases at V and 2 bases at J, with 14 bases between. The DNA of the CDR3 is TGTGCCAGCAGCCTCAGGGGTCTCGCCTACGAGCAGTACTTC. Amino acid sequence: CASSLRGLAYEQYF.

Points on this clone: One junction end does not reproduce the germline sequence, and a read error may be involved. The chain carries TRBV7-2 and TRBJ2-2, with D maybe TRBD2 (6 bases). Germline V gene sequence: CDR1 SGHTA, CDR2 FQGNSA. This CDR3 contains 14 residues. In nucleotides, the CDR3 is TGTGCCAGCAGCCTAGCGAGGGGCACCGGGGAGCTGTTTTTT. It yields the protein CASSLARGTGELFF. Full variable domain (outside the CDR3, taken from reference TRBV7-2 and TRBJ2-2): GAGVSQSPSNKVTEKGKDVELRCDPISGHTALYWYRQSLGQGLEFLIYFQGNSAPDKSGLPSDRFSAERTGGSVSTLTIQRTQQEDSAVYLCASSLARGTGELFFGEGSRLTVL.

The V and J genes are TRBV7-9 and TRBJ2-2, with a weak D call TRBD2 (5 bases). The CDR3 has 15 amino acids. CDR1 and CDR2 (germline): SEHNR, FQNEAQ (reference sequence). V was pared by 4 bases and J by 3 bases, with 12 bases between. CDR3 sequence (DNA): TGTGCCAGCAGCTCAAGGACGGGATACACCGGGGAGCTGTTTTTT. Amino acids: CASSSRTGYTGELFF.

The chain recombines TRBV15 with TRBJ2-4, with 7 bases aligning to TRBD1. The V gene end was trimmed by 1 base and the J gene end by 4 bases; junction bases not matched to a gene: 1. The CDR3 contains 14 residues. Germline V CDR1 and CDR2: LNHNV, YYDKDF (reference sequence). CDR3: CATSRVQGKNIQYF. Written as DNA, the CDR3 is TGTGCCACCAGCAGAGTACAGGGGAAAAACATTCAGTACTTC.

The rearrangement links TRBV7-2 to TRBJ2-3; D might be TRBD2 (6 bases). The V gene lost 5 bases and the J gene lost 0 bases, with 15 bases spanning the gap. Per the germline V gene, CDR1 is SGHTA and CDR2 is FQGNSA. The CDR3 is made up of 16 amino acids. The CDR3 sequence: CASSVWAGPSTDTQYF. CDR3 nucleotide sequence: TGTGCCAGCAGCGTATGGGCGGGACCTAGCACAGATACGCAGTATTTT.

Details on this clone: The sample carries other DNA sequences with the same CDR3. The chain joins TRBV20-1 to TRBJ2-5; perhaps TRBD1 as D (6 bases). V gave up 6 bases and J gave up 8 bases, with 10 bases separating them. This CDR3 comprises 10 residues. Looked up from germline, CDR1 is DFQATT and CDR2 is SNEGSKA (reference sequence). The CDR3 is CSARTDTQYF. The CDR3, as DNA: TGCAGTGCCCGGACAGATACCCAGTACTTC.